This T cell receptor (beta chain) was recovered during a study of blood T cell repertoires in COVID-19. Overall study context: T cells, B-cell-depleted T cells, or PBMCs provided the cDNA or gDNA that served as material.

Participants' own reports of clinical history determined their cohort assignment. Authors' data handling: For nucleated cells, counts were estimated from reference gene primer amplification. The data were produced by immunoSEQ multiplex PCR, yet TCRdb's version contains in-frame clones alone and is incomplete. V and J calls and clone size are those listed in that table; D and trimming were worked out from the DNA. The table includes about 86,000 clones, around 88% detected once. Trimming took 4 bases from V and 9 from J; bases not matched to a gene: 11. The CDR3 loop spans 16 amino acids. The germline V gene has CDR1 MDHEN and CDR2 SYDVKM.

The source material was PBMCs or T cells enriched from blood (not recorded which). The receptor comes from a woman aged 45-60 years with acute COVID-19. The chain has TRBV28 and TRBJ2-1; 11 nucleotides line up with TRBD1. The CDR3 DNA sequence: TGTGCCAGCAGTTCTGCAGGGACAGGGGGAAGGGGTGAGCAGTTCTTC. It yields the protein CASSSAGTGGRGEQFF. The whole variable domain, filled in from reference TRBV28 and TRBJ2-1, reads DVKVTQSSRYLVKRTGEKVFLECVQDMDHENMFWYRQDPGLGLRLIYFSYDVKMKEKGDIPEGYSVSREKKERFSLILESASTNQTSMYLCASSSAGTGGRGEQFFGPGTRLTVL.